A selection of T cell receptor beta chains follows, all from one sample in a study of vaccination and CD4 T cells after COVID-19. One entry per CDR3 protein results from TCRdb running MiXCR on the PCR reads. The sample has roughly 16,000 distinct CDR3 sequences, approximately 50% seen once. These receptors' antigens are unknown. The sequencing sample was made of CD4+ T cells from blood, cultured in vitro. These receptors were taken from a human donor who had recovered from COVID-19. Each CDR3 is given with its conserved first and last residue. D genes are given only for firm matches. Some rows have no size entry. The others give once, few or many, or a class for an expanded clone.

D,size,length,J,V,CDR3,DNA
-,-,13,TRBJ1-2,TRBV7-3,CASSLIGGGAATF,TGTGCCAGCAGCTTAATAGGGGGTGGGGCAGCAACCTTC
TRBD1,-,16,TRBJ2-5,TRBV29-1,CSVEGLPGQDVETQYF,TGCAGCGTTGAAGGCCTTCCGGGACAGGATGTGGAGACCCAGTACTTC
TRBD2,few,18,TRBJ2-1,TRBV11-2,CASSLRGLAGDIYNEQFF,TGTGCCAGCAGCTTACGGGGACTAGCGGGAGATATTTACAATGAGCAGTTCTTC
-,medium-sized,13,TRBJ1-5,TRBV20-1,CSATKPHNQPQHF,TGCAGTGCTACTAAACCCCACAATCAGCCCCAGCATTTT
-,-,11,TRBJ2-7,TRBV29-1,CSVEVPYEQYF,TGCAGCGTTGAGGTTCCCTACGAGCAGTACTTC
TRBD2,-,16,TRBJ2-5,TRBV6-2/TRBV6-3,CASSPRGGPNQETQYF,TGTGCCAGCAGTCCCCGGGGGGGACCCAACCAAGAGACCCAGTACTTC
-,-,13,TRBJ2-7,TRBV29-1,CSVEDYLSYEQYF,TGCAGCGTTGAGGACTATCTCTCCTACGAGCAGTACTTC
-,-,13,TRBJ1-2,TRBV19,CASTLVGNYGYTF,TGTGCCAGTACCCTCGTGGGAAACTATGGCTACACCTTC
-,-,14,TRBJ2-3,TRBV10-3,CAIRISGSTDTQYF,TGTGCCATCAGGATAAGCGGGAGCACAGATACGCAGTATTTT
TRBD1,-,14,TRBJ1-1,TRBV30,CAWSVLGQGAKAFF,TGTGCCTGGAGTGTCCTGGGACAGGGGGCCAAAGCTTTCTTT
-,-,14,TRBJ1-2,TRBV18,CASSPPFREDGYTF,TGTGCCAGCTCACCACCGTTCAGGGAGGATGGCTACACCTTC
TRBD1,-,13,TRBJ1-2,TRBV19,CASNNLRGLGYTF,TGTGCCAGTAACAACCTCAGGGGGCTTGGCTACACCTTC
-,few,14,TRBJ1-6,TRBV12-3/TRBV12-4,CASSPTGRNSPLHF,TGTGCCAGCAGCCCGACAGGACGGAATTCACCCCTCCACTTT
TRBD1,-,15,TRBJ1-6,TRBV3-1,CASSGMTGPNSPLHF,TGTGCCAGCAGCGGGATGACAGGGCCCAATTCACCCCTCCACTTT
TRBD2,-,15,TRBJ2-3,TRBV6-1,CASSPLGGSSDTQYF,TGTGCCAGCAGTCCACTCGGCGGGAGTAGCGATACGCAGTATTTT
-,few,13,TRBJ2-6,TRBV6-1,CASIGSGANVLTF,TGTGCCAGCATCGGCTCTGGGGCCAACGTCCTGACTTTC
-,-,12,TRBJ1-1,TRBV29-1,CSGSTFNTEAFF,TGCAGCGGATCGACATTCAACACTGAAGCTTTCTTT
-,few,13,TRBJ2-2,TRBV20-1,CSARTHNTGELFF,TGCAGTGCTAGAACCCATAACACCGGGGAGCTGTTTTTT
-,-,14,TRBJ2-2,TRBV20-1,CSARDMGNTGELFF,TGCAGTGCTAGAGATATGGGGAACACCGGGGAGCTGTTTTTT
-,-,14,TRBJ2-7,TRBV2,CASQLAEVAYEQYF,TGTGCCAGTCAATTGGCAGAGGTTGCCTACGAGCAGTACTTC
TRBD1,-,16,TRBJ2-5,TRBV19,CASSSRTGVLQETQYF,TGTGCCAGTAGTTCCCGGACAGGGGTTCTCCAAGAGACCCAGTACTTC
-,-,13,TRBJ1-1,TRBV9,CASSVEAGTEAFF,TGTGCCAGCAGCGTAGAAGCGGGGACTGAAGCTTTCTTT
-,-,14,TRBJ1-2,TRBV6-1,CASSEGGRDYGYTF,TGTGCCAGCAGTGAAGGGGGCAGAGACTATGGCTACACCTTC
-,few,17,TRBJ2-3,TRBV30,CAWSSGAGGVHTDTQYF,TGTGCCTGGAGTAGTGGGGCAGGAGGGGTCCACACAGATACGCAGTATTTT
TRBD1,-,13,TRBJ2-2,TRBV7-3,CASSRDRTGELFF,TGTGCCAGCAGCCGGGACAGAACCGGGGAGCTGTTTTTT
-,few,15,TRBJ2-7,TRBV6-1,CASKDITGNQEKQYF,TGTGCCAGCAAGGATATCACAGGGAACCAAGAGAAGCAGTACTTC
-,-,15,TRBJ2-2,TRBV10-3,CAIGNQGDGTGELFF,TGTGCCATCGGCAATCAAGGGGACGGCACCGGGGAGCTGTTTTTT
-,-,14,TRBJ2-5,TRBV19,CASRALGGGETQYF,TGTGCCAGTAGGGCCTTAGGAGGGGGAGAGACCCAGTACTTC
-,few,14,TRBJ1-5,TRBV12-3/TRBV12-4,CASSLWTENQPQHF,TGTGCCAGCAGTTTATGGACAGAGAATCAGCCCCAGCATTTT
-,-,14,TRBJ2-7,TRBV20-1,CSAPRAGASYEQYF,TGCAGTGCTCCCCGAGCTGGCGCCTCCTACGAGCAGTACTTC
-,once,15,TRBJ1-4,TRBV6-1,CASSQVVGGGEKLFF,TGTGCCAGCAGCCAGGTGGTCGGTGGAGGTGAAAAACTGTTTTTT
-,-,16,TRBJ2-3,TRBV11-1,CASSSRGAVSTDTQYF,TGTGCCAGCAGCTCTAGGGGGGCGGTTAGCACAGATACGCAGTATTTT
TRBD1,-,15,TRBJ2-5,TRBV7-8,CASSLVLGGAETQYF,TGTGCCAGCAGCTTAGTTCTAGGGGGCGCAGAGACCCAGTACTTC
-,-,15,TRBJ2-5,TRBV6-2/TRBV6-3,CASSLRLAGGETQYF,TGTGCCAGCAGCCTTCGGCTAGCTGGGGGAGAGACCCAGTACTTC